These T cell receptor beta chains were read from a single sample in a study of shared clonotypes between healthy human individuals. TCRdb's copy holds only in-frame clones and misses some; the assay was immunoSEQ multiplex PCR. The repertoire holds 850,000 to 1,100,000 clones, with around 77% as singletons. The specimen was memory CD4+ T cells from PBMCs. The receptors originated from a man between 18 and 35 years old in good health. Some clones in this sample may be carry-over from other donors' samples. CDR3s include the opening cysteine and the closing phenylalanine or tryptophan. A D gene is named only where the DNA matches it firmly. The listing skips clone size in some rows; elsewhere it reads once, few, many or a size class.

V gene: TRBV5-4; D gene: TRBD1; J gene: TRBJ1-1; clone size: few; CDR3 protein: CASSSGQGNTEAFF; CDR3 DNA: TGTGCCAGCAGCTCGGGACAGGGGAACACTGAAGCTTTCTTT
V gene: TRBV6-1; D gene: -; J gene: TRBJ1-1; clone size: -; CDR3 protein: CASSDWGHEAFF; CDR3 DNA: TGTGCCAGCAGTGATTGGGGGCATGAAGCTTTCTTT
V gene: TRBV5-6; D gene: TRBD1; J gene: TRBJ2-2; clone size: -; CDR3 protein: CASRWAGTGNTGELFF; CDR3 DNA: TGTGCCAGCAGGTGGGCGGGGACAGGGAACACCGGGGAGCTGTTTTTT
V gene: TRBV4-2; D gene: -; J gene: TRBJ2-4; clone size: -; CDR3 protein: CASSQGTNENIQYF; CDR3 DNA: TGTGCCAGCAGCCAAGGAACTAACGAGAACATTCAGTACTTC
V gene: TRBV19; D gene: TRBD1; J gene: TRBJ1-2; clone size: -; CDR3 protein: CASSGQGYGYTF; CDR3 DNA: TGTGCCAGTAGTGGACAGGGATATGGCTACACCTTC
V gene: TRBV28; D gene: -; J gene: TRBJ2-2; clone size: -; CDR3 protein: CASSLGGRTGELFF; CDR3 DNA: TGTGCCAGCAGTTTGGGAGGTCGCACCGGGGAGCTGTTTTTT
V gene: TRBV7-9; D gene: -; J gene: TRBJ2-7; clone size: few; CDR3 protein: CASSRGAGVAVYEQYF; CDR3 DNA: TGTGCCAGCAGCCGTGGGGCAGGGGTCGCCGTCTACGAGCAGTACTTC
V gene: TRBV6-5; D gene: TRBD2; J gene: TRBJ2-3; clone size: -; CDR3 protein: CASSWGGRDTQYF; CDR3 DNA: TGTGCCAGCAGTTGGGGCGGGAGAGATACGCAGTATTTT
V gene: TRBV4-2; D gene: TRBD2; J gene: TRBJ2-7; clone size: few; CDR3 protein: CASSQVGLAGVSYEQYF; CDR3 DNA: TGTGCCAGCAGCCAAGTGGGTCTAGCGGGAGTATCCTACGAGCAGTACTTC
V gene: TRBV28; D gene: -; J gene: TRBJ2-6; clone size: -; CDR3 protein: CASSHARSGANVLTF; CDR3 DNA: TGTGCCAGCAGTCATGCGAGGTCTGGGGCCAACGTCCTGACTTTC
V gene: TRBV6-6; D gene: -; J gene: TRBJ2-1; clone size: -; CDR3 protein: CASSRPPPYNEQFF; CDR3 DNA: TGTGCCAGCAGTAGGCCTCCGCCATACAATGAGCAGTTCTTC
V gene: TRBV18; D gene: -; J gene: TRBJ2-2; clone size: once; CDR3 protein: CASSPPGATGELFF; CDR3 DNA: TGTGCCAGCTCACCACCGGGTGCAACCGGGGAGCTGTTTTTT
V gene: TRBV6-6; D gene: TRBD1; J gene: TRBJ2-3; clone size: few; CDR3 protein: CASGSGQGTDTQYF; CDR3 DNA: TGTGCCAGCGGGTCGGGACAGGGCACAGATACGCAGTATTTT
V gene: TRBV5-4; D gene: TRBD2; J gene: TRBJ2-5; clone size: -; CDR3 protein: CASSSDRTSGRAIKTQYF; CDR3 DNA: TGTGCCAGCAGCTCGGACCGGACTAGCGGGAGGGCCATAAAGACCCAGTACTTC
V gene: TRBV27; D gene: TRBD2; J gene: TRBJ2-1; clone size: -; CDR3 protein: CASSSGLAGRDEQFF; CDR3 DNA: TGTGCCAGCAGTTCTGGACTAGCGGGTAGGGATGAGCAGTTCTTC
V gene: TRBV19; D gene: TRBD2; J gene: TRBJ2-3; clone size: -; CDR3 protein: CASIWGRAGDTQYF; CDR3 DNA: TGTGCCAGTATTTGGGGGAGGGCAGGAGATACGCAGTATTTT
V gene: TRBV7-2; D gene: -; J gene: TRBJ2-7; clone size: -; CDR3 protein: CASSLGGNSYEQYF; CDR3 DNA: TGTGCCAGCAGCTTAGGGGGTAATTCCTACGAGCAGTACTTC
V gene: TRBV5-6; D gene: -; J gene: TRBJ2-5; clone size: -; CDR3 protein: CASSRGPRRAETQYF; CDR3 DNA: TGTGCCAGCAGCCGAGGGCCTAGACGGGCCGAGACCCAGTACTTC
V gene: TRBV2; D gene: -; J gene: TRBJ1-2; clone size: -; CDR3 protein: CASRMESGYTF; CDR3 DNA: TGTGCCAGCAGGATGGAATCAGGCTACACCTTC
V gene: TRBV28; D gene: -; J gene: TRBJ2-1; clone size: -; CDR3 protein: CASSRVTAARQGSEQFF; CDR3 DNA: TGTGCCAGCAGCCGAGTTACAGCCGCCCGCCAAGGTAGTGAGCAGTTCTTC
V gene: TRBV4-3; D gene: TRBD2; J gene: TRBJ2-3; clone size: -; CDR3 protein: CASSQGLAMRDTQYF; CDR3 DNA: TGCGCCAGCAGCCAGGGACTAGCCATGCGAGATACGCAGTATTTT
V gene: TRBV5-1; D gene: -; J gene: TRBJ1-1; clone size: -; CDR3 protein: CASTISGTRRTEAFF; CDR3 DNA: TGCGCCAGCACAATATCCGGGACGAGGAGAACTGAAGCTTTCTTT
V gene: TRBV11-3; D gene: -; J gene: TRBJ2-7; clone size: -; CDR3 protein: CASSLGFVGGRSYEQYF; CDR3 DNA: TGTGCCAGCAGCTTAGGATTCGTGGGAGGTCGGTCCTACGAGCAGTACTTC
V gene: TRBV29-1; D gene: TRBD2; J gene: TRBJ2-2; clone size: -; CDR3 protein: CSVRTSGRASYTGELFF; CDR3 DNA: TGCAGCGTCAGGACTAGCGGGAGAGCGTCGTACACCGGGGAGCTGTTTTTT
V gene: TRBV29-1; D gene: -; J gene: TRBJ2-3; clone size: once; CDR3 protein: CSGDNTDTQYF; CDR3 DNA: TGCTCTGGGGATAACACAGATACGCAGTATTTT
V gene: TRBV2; D gene: -; J gene: TRBJ2-7; clone size: -; CDR3 protein: CASSGRSYEQYF; CDR3 DNA: TGTGCCAGCAGTGGACGGTCCTACGAGCAGTACTTC
V gene: TRBV5-8; D gene: -; J gene: TRBJ2-7; clone size: -; CDR3 protein: CASSLAGHEQYF; CDR3 DNA: TGTGCCAGCAGCTTGGCCGGGCACGAGCAGTACTTC
V gene: TRBV7-9; D gene: TRBD1; J gene: TRBJ1-1; clone size: few; CDR3 protein: CASSPDRGQWFF; CDR3 DNA: TGTGCCAGCAGCCCGGACAGGGGGCAATGGTTCTTT
V gene: TRBV15; D gene: TRBD1; J gene: TRBJ2-7; clone size: -; CDR3 protein: CATSRLGQGDYEQYF; CDR3 DNA: TGTGCCACCAGCAGGTTGGGACAGGGGGACTACGAGCAGTACTTC
V gene: TRBV4-2; D gene: -; J gene: TRBJ1-2; clone size: -; CDR3 protein: CASSQTNRGPGGYGYTF; CDR3 DNA: TGTGCCAGCAGCCAGACCAACAGAGGCCCCGGCGGGTATGGCTACACCTTC
V gene: TRBV28; D gene: TRBD1; J gene: TRBJ2-3; clone size: -; CDR3 protein: CASRQGTDTQYF; CDR3 DNA: TGTGCCAGTCGACAGGGGACAGATACGCAGTATTTT
V gene: TRBV27; D gene: -; J gene: TRBJ2-5; clone size: -; CDR3 protein: CASSSQSFGTQYF; CDR3 DNA: TGTGCCAGCAGTAGCCAGTCGTTTGGGACCCAGTACTTC
V gene: TRBV25-1; D gene: -; J gene: TRBJ1-1; clone size: -; CDR3 protein: CASSEGHKNTEAFF; CDR3 DNA: TGTGCCAGCAGTGAGGGACATAAGAACACTGAAGCTTTCTTT
V gene: TRBV6-1; D gene: TRBD2; J gene: TRBJ2-3; clone size: -; CDR3 protein: CASLVRGADTQYF; CDR3 DNA: TGTGCCAGCCTGGTCCGGGGGGCAGATACGCAGTATTTT
V gene: TRBV18; D gene: -; J gene: TRBJ2-1; clone size: -; CDR3 protein: CASSPGAGSYNEQFF; CDR3 DNA: TGTGCCAGCTCACCCGGCGCGGGGTCCTACAATGAGCAGTTCTTC
V gene: TRBV4-3; D gene: TRBD2; J gene: TRBJ2-7; clone size: once; CDR3 protein: CASSPREGPYEQYF; CDR3 DNA: TGCGCCAGCAGCCCGCGGGAGGGCCCCTACGAGCAGTACTTC
V gene: TRBV4-3; D gene: -; J gene: TRBJ2-7; clone size: many; CDR3 protein: CASSQDIRRASYEQYF; CDR3 DNA: TGCGCCAGCAGCCAAGATATTCGGCGGGCCTCCTACGAGCAGTACTTC
V gene: TRBV5-1; D gene: TRBD1; J gene: TRBJ2-5; clone size: -; CDR3 protein: CASSSQGAQETQYF; CDR3 DNA: TGCGCCAGCAGCTCACAGGGGGCCCAAGAGACCCAGTACTTC
V gene: TRBV10-3; D gene: -; J gene: TRBJ2-7; clone size: -; CDR3 protein: CAISVSGVEQYF; CDR3 DNA: TGTGCCATCAGTGTATCAGGGGTCGAGCAGTACTTC
V gene: TRBV7-3; D gene: -; J gene: TRBJ2-5; clone size: -; CDR3 protein: CASSLRREETQYF; CDR3 DNA: TGTGCCAGCAGCTTACGACGGGAAGAGACCCAGTACTTC
V gene: TRBV6-6; D gene: TRBD2; J gene: TRBJ2-3; clone size: -; CDR3 protein: CASSWGSGRDTDTQYF; CDR3 DNA: TGTGCCAGCAGTTGGGGTAGCGGGAGAGACACAGATACGCAGTATTTT
V gene: TRBV30; D gene: -; J gene: TRBJ2-6; clone size: -; CDR3 protein: CAWSPVPGALSGANVLTF; CDR3 DNA: TGTGCCTGGAGTCCCGTGCCAGGGGCTTTGTCTGGGGCCAACGTCCTGACTTTC
V gene: TRBV29-1; D gene: TRBD1; J gene: TRBJ2-6; clone size: -; CDR3 protein: CSVADTGGTGANVLTF; CDR3 DNA: TGCAGCGTGGCCGATACAGGGGGAACTGGGGCCAACGTCCTGACCTTC
V gene: TRBV18; D gene: TRBD1; J gene: TRBJ1-1; clone size: -; CDR3 protein: CASSPGQGRDTEAFF; CDR3 DNA: TGTGCCAGCTCACCGGGACAGGGGAGGGACACTGAAGCTTTCTTT
V gene: TRBV18; D gene: -; J gene: TRBJ1-1; clone size: -; CDR3 protein: CASSQQGRMNTEAFF; CDR3 DNA: TGTGCCAGCTCACAGCAGGGTAGGATGAACACTGAAGCTTTCTTT
V gene: TRBV9; D gene: TRBD1; J gene: TRBJ2-7; clone size: -; CDR3 protein: CASSLEAGGYFYEQYF; CDR3 DNA: TGTGCCAGCAGCCTAGAAGCAGGGGGCTATTTCTACGAGCAGTACTTC
V gene: TRBV4-1; D gene: -; J gene: TRBJ2-5; clone size: -; CDR3 protein: CASSPTRVQETQYF; CDR3 DNA: TGCGCCAGCAGCCCTACCCGGGTTCAAGAGACCCAGTACTTC
V gene: TRBV11-2; D gene: TRBD1; J gene: TRBJ1-1; clone size: -; CDR3 protein: CASSFTQGTGTEAFF; CDR3 DNA: TGTGCCAGCAGCTTTACACAGGGGACGGGCACTGAAGCTTTCTTT
V gene: TRBV7-7; D gene: -; J gene: TRBJ2-5; clone size: -; CDR3 protein: CASSQRLGEETQYF; CDR3 DNA: TGTGCCAGCAGTCAACGACTAGGAGAAGAGACCCAGTACTTC
V gene: TRBV4-3; D gene: -; J gene: TRBJ2-3; clone size: once; CDR3 protein: CASSQGSTDTQYF; CDR3 DNA: TGCGCCAGCAGCCAAGGCAGCACAGATACGCAGTATTTT
V gene: TRBV6-5; D gene: -; J gene: TRBJ2-3; clone size: few; CDR3 protein: CASTPFGTDTQYF; CDR3 DNA: TGTGCCAGCACCCCCTTTGGAACAGATACGCAGTATTTT
V gene: TRBV6-6; D gene: -; J gene: TRBJ2-1; clone size: -; CDR3 protein: CASSHGFRGEQFF; CDR3 DNA: TGTGCCAGCAGTCACGGGTTTCGGGGTGAGCAGTTCTTC
V gene: TRBV5-1; D gene: -; J gene: TRBJ2-7; clone size: -; CDR3 protein: CASSLDRPYEQYF; CDR3 DNA: TGCGCCAGCAGCTTGGACAGACCCTACGAGCAGTACTTC
V gene: TRBV5-8; D gene: -; J gene: TRBJ2-7; clone size: -; CDR3 protein: CASNPRAVEQYF; CDR3 DNA: TGTGCCAGCAACCCCAGGGCGGTCGAGCAGTACTTC
V gene: TRBV5-1; D gene: -; J gene: TRBJ1-5; clone size: -; CDR3 protein: CASSLARGQPQHF; CDR3 DNA: TGCGCCAGCAGCTTGGCCCGGGGTCAGCCCCAGCATTTT